The 27 T cell receptor beta chains reported below all come from one sample, sequenced in a study. TCRdb called the RT-PCR reads again in MiXCR, with one record for every CDR3 protein. The data contain about 680,000 distinct CDR3 sequences, about 14% of them singletons. Sequencing input: memory CD4+ T cells from blood. Every receptor here comes from a female donor in good health, serving as a healthy control.

This clonotype was counted at least ten times. The chain joins TRBV20-1 to TRBJ1-5, with a possible D match to TRBD1 (6 bases). V dropped 5 bases and J dropped 1 base, with 18 bases sitting between them. Germline CDR1 and CDR2: DFQATT and SNEGSKA (reference sequence). The CDR3 length is 16 residues. The CDR3 bases are TGCAGTGCTTCGACCAGGGGACAAGAGAGCAATCAGCCCCAGCATTTT. Amino acid sequence: CSASTRGQESNQPQHF.

The genes are TRBV12-3 or TRBV12-4 and TRBJ1-6, with D perhaps TRBD1 (6 bases). Trimming left V 6 bases short and J 7 bases short, with 13 bases between. This CDR3 contains 14 residues. CDR3 sequence (DNA): TGTGCCAGCAGCCCACAGGGTAGCAATTCACCCCTCCACTTT. Amino acid sequence: CASSPQGSNSPLHF.

In its sample, this clonotype was seen many times. This chain uses TRBV6-2 or TRBV6-3 with TRBJ2-7; no clear D gene. Trimming took off 8 bases at V and 0 bases at J, with 14 bases between the two ends. The CDR3 consists of 14 residues. Germline CDR1 reads MNHEY; CDR2 reads SVGEGT. CDR3 DNA sequence: TGTGCCAGCTGGGCGTCCCCCAGCTCCTACGAGCAGTACTTC. This gives the protein CASWASPSSYEQYF.

This clonotype was observed at least ten times. This chain joins TRBV15 and TRBJ2-3; D may be TRBD1 (6 bases). V dropped 3 bases and J dropped 2 bases, with 15 bases sitting between them. The CDR3 is 16 residues long. From germline, CDR1 is LNHNV and CDR2 YYDKDF (reference sequence). CDR3 sequence (DNA): TGTGCCACCAGCAGTGGCCCAGGGGAGTTCACAGATACGCAGTATTTT. Its protein product is CATSSGPGEFTDTQYF.

This clonotype showed up just a few times. The chain couples TRBV28 to TRBJ1-2; possibly TRBD1 for D (6 bases). This CDR3 spans 14 amino acids. The ends were cut back, 3 bases at V and 10 bases at J, with 18 bases in the middle. In germline, CDR1 is MDHEN, CDR2 SYDVKM. The CDR3: CASSFPTGMFDYTF. Here the CDR3 DNA reads TGTGCCAGCAGTTTCCCCACAGGGATGTTTGACTACACCTTC.

In its sample, this clonotype was seen a few times. CDR3 amino acids: CASSFSHGLSAEQFF. The DNA for the CDR3 is TGTGCCAGCAGCTTTTCTCACGGACTATCGGCTGAGCAGTTCTTC. The chain has TRBV7-2 and TRBJ2-1; perhaps TRBD2 as D (6 bases). V dropped 3 bases and J dropped 9 bases, with 18 bases sitting between them. Germline CDR1 and CDR2: SGHTA and FQGNSA. CDR3 length: 15 residues.

This clonotype has only a few counts. The J gene is TRBJ1-1, the V gene TRBV5-1; D remains unclear. This CDR3 has 13 amino acids. The germline V gene has CDR1 SGHRS and CDR2 YFSETQ. The V gene lost 4 bases and the J gene lost 7 bases, with 14 bases spanning the gap. DNA of the CDR3: TGCGCCAGCAGCGCGGCTGCAGTGAGTGAAGCTTTCTTT. Encoded protein: CASSAAAVSEAFF.

The chain couples TRBV24-1 to TRBJ2-1; D is uncertain. There are 14 residues in the CDR3. Trimming took off 1 base at V and 7 bases at J, with 10 bases between the two ends. Germline loops: CDR1 KGHDR, CDR2 SFDVKD. The CDR3 sequence is CATSDFGVENEQFF. The CDR3 nucleotides are TGTGCCACCAGTGATTTTGGGGTAGAGAATGAGCAGTTCTTC.

This clonotype appeared many times. This rearrangement joins TRBV29-1 to TRBJ2-5, with D tentatively TRBD1 (6 bases). The CDR3 sequence is 15 residues long. Trimming removed 4 bases at V and 4 bases at J, with 19 bases between. Germline V gene data show CDR1 as SQVTM and CDR2 as ANQGSEA. DNA for the CDR3: TGCAGCGTTGTTGGCCACGTCACCAGGGGAGAGACCCAGTACTTC. This translates into CSVVGHVTRGETQYF.

This chain joins TRBV7-2 and TRBJ2-7, with D unclear. Germline lookup yields CDR1 SGHTA and CDR2 FQGNSA. Trimming took off 1 base at V and 3 bases at J, with 10 bases between the two ends. The CDR3 is made up of 14 amino acids. In DNA, the CDR3 is TGTGCCAGCAGCTTAGTTCCCGGAATCTACGAGCAGTACTTC. It codes for CASSLVPGIYEQYF.

DNA for the CDR3: TGCGCCAGCAGCAACGAGGCAGGACAGGGGGCTAACGAGCAGTACTTC. Encoded protein: CASSNEAGQGANEQYF. The V call is TRBV5-1, the J call TRBJ2-7, with TRBD1 identical over 11 bases. This CDR3 has 16 residues. The V segment lost 4 bases and the J segment 5 bases; nucleotides outside the gene matches: 11. The germline CDR1 and CDR2 sequences are SGHRS and YFSETQ.

This clonotype has only a few counts. The rearrangement joins TRBV7-2 to TRBJ2-3; 8 bases are shared with TRBD2. Germline trimming cut 4 bases from V and 4 bases from J; bases unmatched to any gene: 1. CDR1 is SGHTA and CDR2 is FQGNSA in the germline V gene. The CDR3 contains 13 residues. DNA of the CDR3: TGTGCCAGCAGCTCGGGGGGGGCAGATACGCAGTATTTT. This encodes CASSSGGADTQYF.

This clonotype was seen ten or more times. The chain carries TRBV29-1 and TRBJ2-1; 7 nucleotides match TRBD2. The germline V gene encodes CDR1 SQVTM and CDR2 ANQGSEA. V was clipped by 4 bases and J by 0 bases; unmatched bases: 3. The CDR3 has 14 residues. The CDR3 loop reads CSVAGGSSYNEQFF. The CDR3 DNA follows: TGCAGCGTTGCCGGCGGGAGCTCCTACAATGAGCAGTTCTTC.

This clonotype was observed a handful of times. The chain couples TRBV25-1 to TRBJ2-1; the match to TRBD1 covers 7 bases. From germline, CDR1 is MGHDK and CDR2 SYGVNS. V trimming: 4 bases; J trimming: 10 bases; junction bases outside the gene matches: 7. The CDR3 totals 13 residues. The CDR3 spells CASSGQGLGEQFF. The CDR3 DNA reads TGTGCCAGCAGTGGACAGGGTCTCGGGGAGCAGTTCTTC.

The chain joins TRBV2 to TRBJ2-1, with D hard to call. Germline V gene sequence: CDR1 SNHLY, CDR2 FYNNEI. The length of the CDR3 is 12 residues. The germline V and J ends were trimmed by 6 bases and 7 bases, with 10 bases remaining between them. CDR3 nucleotides: TGTGCCAGCAGGGGCGACTCGAATGAGCAGTTCTTC. It yields the protein CASRGDSNEQFF.

This clonotype has only a few counts. The rearrangement uses TRBV4-2 and TRBJ2-1, with D perhaps assigned TRBD1 or TRBD2 (5 bases each). The CDR3 is 14 residues long. V was cut by 2 bases and J by 8 bases, with 13 bases left in between. Looked up from germline, CDR1 is LGHNA and CDR2 is YNFKEQ. The CDR3 sequence is CASSQSGAGDEQFF. The CDR3 coding sequence is TGTGCCAGCAGCCAATCCGGGGCTGGGGATGAGCAGTTCTTC.

The chain carries TRBV27 and TRBJ2-3; 9 bases agree with TRBD2. Germline V gene data show CDR1 as MNHEY and CDR2 as SMNVEV (reference sequence). This CDR3 spans 17 amino acids. Trimming removed 2 bases from V and 2 bases from J; junction bases left unmatched: 8. The CDR3 region has the DNA TGTGCCAGCAGTTTAAAAGCTAGCGGGGCGACCACAGATACGCAGTATTTT. This gives the protein CASSLKASGATTDTQYF.

In its sample, this clonotype was seen a few times. This sequence joins TRBV5-1 and TRBJ1-5; unclear D gene. CDR3 length: 13 residues. Trimming pared 5 bases from V and 7 bases from J, leaving 13 bases between. CDR1 SGHRS and CDR2 YFSETQ come from the germline V gene. DNA for the CDR3: TGCGCCAGCAGTAGGGAGGTAGGGCAGCCCCAGCATTTT. Its protein product is CASSREVGQPQHF. Complete variable domain (other parts from reference TRBV5-1 and TRBJ1-5): KAGVTQTPRYLIKTRGQQVTLSCSPISGHRSVSWYQQTPGQGLQFLFEYFSETQRNKGNFPGRFSGRQFSNSRSEMNVSTLELGDSALYLCASSREVGQPQHFGDGTRLSIL.

This clonotype was detected many times. The chain uses TRBV29-1 and TRBJ2-7, with unresolved D. The V gene lost 3 bases and the J gene lost 2 bases, with 8 bases spanning the gap. Germline-derived CDR1 and CDR2 are SQVTM and ANQGSEA. The CDR3 covers 12 residues. CDR3 in DNA: TGCAGCGTTGAGGCGGCCACCTACGAGCAGTACTTC. As protein: CSVEAATYEQYF.

In its sample, this clonotype was seen many times. This chain joins TRBV6-6 and TRBJ1-1, with D perhaps matching TRBD1 (6 bases). Germline CDR1 is MNHNY and CDR2 is SVGAGI (reference sequence). This CDR3 is built from 13 residues. V lost 8 bases to trimming and J lost 1 base, with 11 bases between them. The CDR3 reads CASVDSQNTEAFF. DNA of the CDR3: TGTGCCAGCGTGGACAGTCAGAACACTGAAGCTTTCTTT.

The chain recombines TRBV28 with TRBJ2-7; the match to TRBD2 covers 10 bases. This CDR3 region has 15 residues. Germline trimming cut 6 bases from V and 6 bases from J; bases unmatched to any gene: 11. CDR1 MDHEN and CDR2 SYDVKM come from the germline V gene. CDR3 nucleotides: TGTGCCAGCAGGGGGTCTGACAGCGGGGGGGGCGAGCAGTACTTC. Its protein product is CASRGSDSGGGEQYF.

The chain has TRBV18 and TRBJ1-1; 8 bases match TRBD1. This CDR3 has 14 amino acids. The trim removed 6 bases at V and 1 base at J, leaving 4 bases unmatched. Germline V gives CDR1 KGHSH, CDR2 LQKENI. CDR3 loop: CASSWGQENTEAFF. CDR3 sequence (DNA): TGTGCCAGCTCGTGGGGACAGGAGAACACTGAAGCTTTCTTT.

The J gene is TRBJ1-1, the V gene TRBV2; D gene unclear. The length of the CDR3 is 13 residues. The V and J ends lost 4 bases and 2 bases respectively, with 8 bases between them. The V gene's germline CDR1 is SNHLY and CDR2 FYNNEI. The CDR3 protein is CASSGDFNTEAFF. The DNA of the CDR3 is TGTGCCAGCAGTGGTGATTTTAACACTGAAGCTTTCTTT.

The CDR3 is CATSGPTSGRLPDTQYF. The CDR3 region has the DNA TGTGCCACCAGTGGCCCAACTAGCGGGAGGTTACCAGATACGCAGTATTTT. This chain connects TRBV24-1 to TRBJ2-3; 12 positions match TRBD2. CDR3 length: 17 amino acids. V was clipped by 5 bases and J by 4 bases; unmatched bases: 9. The V gene's germline CDR1 is KGHDR and CDR2 SFDVKD.

The chain links TRBV20-1 to TRBJ2-1; 9 bases map to TRBD1. The CDR3 spans 14 residues. The V segment lost 3 bases and the J segment 4 bases; nucleotides outside the gene matches: 4. The V gene's germline CDR1 is DFQATT and CDR2 SNEGSKA (reference sequence). The CDR3 region is CSARGTGWYNEQFF. The CDR3 DNA follows: TGCAGTGCTAGGGGGACAGGGTGGTACAATGAGCAGTTCTTC.

This clonotype was detected a few times. The rearrangement links TRBV6-2 or TRBV6-3 to TRBJ2-3; D not certain. Germline-derived CDR1 and CDR2 are MNHEY and SVGEGT. V was shortened by 6 bases and J by 2 bases, with 6 bases between the two germline ends. This CDR3 is built from 12 residues. The CDR3, as DNA: TGTGCCAGCAGCAAAAACACAGATACGCAGTATTTT. This encodes CASSKNTDTQYF.

J is TRBJ1-4 and V is TRBV5-5, with 8 bases that match TRBD1. There are 15 residues in the CDR3. V shed 3 bases and J 7 bases; nucleotides not matched to a gene: 8. Germline values: CDR1 SGHKS, CDR2 YYEKEE (reference sequence). CDR3 DNA sequence: TGTGCCAGCAGCTGGGGACAGGCCGTTAGTGAAAAACTGTTTTTT. It specifies CASSWGQAVSEKLFF.